Given below is one T cell receptor (beta chain) in context. The data were produced by immunoSEQ multiplex PCR, yet TCRdb's version contains in-frame clones alone and is incomplete. This sample yields about 77,000 clones, of which roughly 92% are seen a single time; 5% to 6% belongs to the top ten. This sample was taken from a study of control samples from healthy donors and cancer patients. Per germline, CDR1 SGHRS and CDR2 YFSETQ. V dropped 0 bases and J dropped 2; count of bases not matched to a gene: 8. The CDR3 spans 17 residues. The material sequenced was blood. The TCR sequence derives from a woman aged 60-75 years in good health. The chain joins TRBV5-1 to TRBJ2-7; 10 bases fit TRBD2. Here the CDR3 DNA reads TGCGCCAGCAGCTTGGCCGGCGCTAGCGGGAGCCCCTACGAGCAGTACTTC. This translates into CASSLAGASGSPYEQYF.